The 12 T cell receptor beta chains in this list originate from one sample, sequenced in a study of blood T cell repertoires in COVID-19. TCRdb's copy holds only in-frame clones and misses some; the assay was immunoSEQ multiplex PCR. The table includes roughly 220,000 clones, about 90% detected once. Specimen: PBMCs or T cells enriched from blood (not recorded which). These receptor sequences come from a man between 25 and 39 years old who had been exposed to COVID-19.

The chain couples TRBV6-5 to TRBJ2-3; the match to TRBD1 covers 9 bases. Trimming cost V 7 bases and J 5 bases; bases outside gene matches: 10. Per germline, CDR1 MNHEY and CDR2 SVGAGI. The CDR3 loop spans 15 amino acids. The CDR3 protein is CASKLQGAPGDTQYF. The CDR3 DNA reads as TGTGCCAGCAAGCTACAGGGGGCCCCCGGAGATACGCAGTATTTT.

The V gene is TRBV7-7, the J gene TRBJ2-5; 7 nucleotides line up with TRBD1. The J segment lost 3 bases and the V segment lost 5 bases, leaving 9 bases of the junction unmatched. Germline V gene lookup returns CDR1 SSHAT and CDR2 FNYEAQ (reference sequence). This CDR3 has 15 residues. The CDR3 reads CASSPRQGLKETQYF. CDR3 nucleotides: TGTGCCAGCAGCCCCCGACAGGGTTTAAAAGAGACCCAGTACTTC.

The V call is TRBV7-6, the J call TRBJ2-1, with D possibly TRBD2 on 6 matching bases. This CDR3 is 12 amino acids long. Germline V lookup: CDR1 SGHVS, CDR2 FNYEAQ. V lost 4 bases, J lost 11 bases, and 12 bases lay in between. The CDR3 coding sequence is TGTGCCAGCAGCTCTGGTGGGGGGAAGCAGTTCTTC. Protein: CASSSGGGKQFF.

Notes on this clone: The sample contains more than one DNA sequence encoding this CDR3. CDR3 nucleotides: TGTGCCAGCAGCTACACTAGCGGGGGGGCCTACGAGCAGTACTTC. It yields the protein CASSYTSGGAYEQYF. The rearrangement joins TRBV6-5 to TRBJ2-7, with 13 positions matching TRBD2. The ends lost 6 bases at V and 2 bases at J; junction bases unmatched: 4. This CDR3 has 15 amino acids. Germline assignment: CDR1 MNHEY and CDR2 SVGAGI.

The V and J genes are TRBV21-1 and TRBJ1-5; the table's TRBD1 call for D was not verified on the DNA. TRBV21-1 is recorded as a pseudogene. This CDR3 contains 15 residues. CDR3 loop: CASSNGAVSNQPQHF. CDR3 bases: TGTGCCAGCAGCAATGGGGCAGTTAGCAATCAGCCCCAGCATTTT.

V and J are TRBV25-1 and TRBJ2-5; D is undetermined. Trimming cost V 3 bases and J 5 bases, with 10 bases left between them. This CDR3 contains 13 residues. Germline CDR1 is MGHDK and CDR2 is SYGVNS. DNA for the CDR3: TGTGCCAGCAGTGACCCCAACGAGGAGACCCAGTACTTC. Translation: CASSDPNEETQYF.

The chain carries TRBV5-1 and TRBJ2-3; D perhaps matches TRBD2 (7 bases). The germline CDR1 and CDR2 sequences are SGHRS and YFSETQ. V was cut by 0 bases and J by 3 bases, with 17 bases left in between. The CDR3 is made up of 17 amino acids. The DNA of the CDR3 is TGCGCCAGCAGCTTGGCCTCCGGCGGGGGCTTAACAGATACGCAGTATTTT. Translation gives CASSLASGGGLTDTQYF.

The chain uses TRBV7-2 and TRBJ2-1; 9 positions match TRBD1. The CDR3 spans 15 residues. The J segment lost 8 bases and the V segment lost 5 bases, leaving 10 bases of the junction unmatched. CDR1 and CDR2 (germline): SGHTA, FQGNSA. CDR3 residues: CASSLDRDRAHEQFF. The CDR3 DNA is TGTGCCAGCAGCCTGGACCGGGACAGGGCACATGAGCAGTTCTTC.

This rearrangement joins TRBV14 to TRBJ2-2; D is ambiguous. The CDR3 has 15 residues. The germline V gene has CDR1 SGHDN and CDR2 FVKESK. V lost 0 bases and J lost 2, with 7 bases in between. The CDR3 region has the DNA TGTGCCAGCAGCCAAGATAGCTTCAACACCGGGGAGCTGTTTTTT. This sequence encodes CASSQDSFNTGELFF.

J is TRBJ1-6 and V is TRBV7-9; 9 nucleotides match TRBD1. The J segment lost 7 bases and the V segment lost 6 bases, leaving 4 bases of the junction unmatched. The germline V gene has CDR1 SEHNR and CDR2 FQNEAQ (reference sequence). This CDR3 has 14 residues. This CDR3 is CASRSGTGNSPLHF. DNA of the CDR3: TGTGCCAGCAGATCCGGGACAGGGAATTCACCCCTCCACTTT.

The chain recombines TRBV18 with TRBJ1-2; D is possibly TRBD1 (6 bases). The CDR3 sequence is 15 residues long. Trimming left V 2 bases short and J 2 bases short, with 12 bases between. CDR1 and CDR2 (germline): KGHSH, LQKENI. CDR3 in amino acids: CASSPAGVENYGYTF. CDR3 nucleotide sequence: TGTGCCAGCTCACCAGCAGGGGTGGAAAACTATGGCTACACCTTC.

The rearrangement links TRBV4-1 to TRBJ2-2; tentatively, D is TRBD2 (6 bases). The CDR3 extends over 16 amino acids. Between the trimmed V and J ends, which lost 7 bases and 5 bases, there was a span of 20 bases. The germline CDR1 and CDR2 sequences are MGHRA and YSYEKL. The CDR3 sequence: CASNLRQAGTTGELFF. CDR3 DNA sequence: TGCGCCAGCAACCTCAGGCAGGCAGGGACTACCGGGGAGCTGTTTTTT.